This T cell receptor (beta chain) comes out of a study of blood T cell repertoires in COVID-19. Profiling relied on immunoSEQ multiplex PCR, and the TCRdb table lists in-frame clones only, not all of them. The data show 140,000 or so clones, around 90% seen once. The V gene's germline CDR1 is GTSNPN and CDR2 SVGIG (reference sequence). CDR3 length: 17 amino acids. Germline trimming cut 1 base from V and 5 bases from J; bases unmatched to any gene: 14. Material for sequencing was peripheral blood. The chain joins TRBV30 to TRBJ1-1; TRBD1 aligns across 9 bases. The sequence derives from a human donor in a cohort sampled during active COVID-19. Here the CDR3 DNA reads TGTGCCTGGAGTGGGACACCAATTGGACAGGGGCGAACTGAAGCTTTCTTT. Translated, it gives CAWSGTPIGQGRTEAFF.